One T cell receptor (beta chain) is described in this entry. No antigen is known for it. Per-base qualities were not stored, and no clone one base away is much larger. These data are taken from a study of response to subunit inactivated influenza vaccine (dated by TCRdb to 2016 to 2019). Describing the broader study: To follow how T cells responded to a trivalent subunit inactivated influenza vaccine, the researchers relied on deep quantitative profiling of the T cell receptor repertoire. The study at large found these results: The authors suggested that each seasonal influenza vaccination may recruit only a limited number of new T cells.

The CDR3 numbers 15 residues from cysteine through phenylalanine. The read is trimmed to its CDR3 DNA, 45 bases read in frame from base 1. Based on the germline V gene, the CDR1 and CDR2 sequences are MDHEN and SYDVKM. V lost 4 bases and J lost 0 bases, and the count of bases not matched to a germline gene is 5. Libraries were made using RT-PCR. Sequenced on an Illumina HiSeq 2500. Using fastp at Q25 and MiXCR, TCRdb reprocessed the public reads and kept productive beta chains. Each CDR3 protein appears once, grouped with its most common genes and DNA. The sample profile shows 650,000 to 800,000 distinct CDR3 sequences; about 15% of them were found once. The top ten clonotypes cover 6% to 8% of the sample.

The chain couples TRBV28 to TRBJ2-5; TRBD1 matches 7 bases in the middle. The receptor's source is a middle-aged man who received an inactivated influenza vaccine. Donor details come from another sample of the same person, matched by shared clones. Specimen: PBMCs from blood, collected 14 to 15 days before vaccination. The encoded CDR3 is CASSSLDRDQETQYF. At the DNA level, the sequence is TGTGCCAGCAGTTCACTTGACAGGGACCAAGAGACCCAGTACTTC.